The 22 T cell receptor beta chains below come from one sample, sequenced in a study of tumor and adjacent non-tumor tissue in lung cancer (dated by TCRdb to 2017 to 2018). Receptor libraries were prepared by multiplex PCR. Sequencing used an Illumina HiSeq 2500. Following protocols modified from ARM-PCR, the researchers constructed TCRbeta libraries through three rounds of nested PCR with primers (Table S4). TCRdb reanalyzed the raw reads on its own, using fastp at Q25 for trimming and MiXCR for clone calling, and kept in-frame beta chains. Rows with one shared CDR3 protein collapse into an entry with the most common genes and DNA. The sample has 200,000 or so distinct CDR3 sequences on record, around 71% of them singletons. The ten largest clones capture approximately 26% of the sample. Bulk unsorted tissue served as the source for RNA extraction, and RNA quality was assessed using a NanoDrop ND-1000 and an Agilent 2100.

Input material: lung tumor tissue. The source is a man between 60 and 75 years old with non-small cell lung cancer.

The chain couples TRBV28 to TRBJ2-3, with 10 bases that match TRBD2. Germline CDR1 is MDHEN and CDR2 is SYDVKM. V lost 6 bases, J lost 5 bases, and 14 bases stayed unmatched. There are 17 residues in the CDR3. CDR3 sequence: CASSEDRLAGFGDTQYF. CDR3 in DNA: TGTGCCAGCAGCGAGGATCGACTAGCGGGCTTTGGAGATACGCAGTATTTT.

The rearrangement links TRBV4-3 to TRBJ2-1; perhaps D is TRBD1 or TRBD2 (5 bases each). V was cut by 3 bases and J by 8 bases, with 23 bases left in between. CDR1 is LGHNA and CDR2 is YSLEER in the germline V gene. The CDR3 is made up of 17 amino acids. The CDR3 DNA is TGCGCCAGCAGCCACACCACCGGGACCCAGTACCCGTATGAGCAGTTCTTC. It encodes CASSHTTGTQYPYEQFF.

This clonotype has a handful of counts. The gene calls are TRBV12-5 and TRBJ2-3; 9 nucleotides agree with TRBD2. CDR3 size: 14 residues. Germline-derived CDR1 and CDR2 are LGHNT and FRNRAP. Germline trimming cut 8 bases from V and 4 bases from J; bases unmatched to any gene: 7. CDR3 nucleotides: TGTGCTAGTCGTCCTAGCGGGAACCCAGATACGCAGTATTTT. This sequence encodes CASRPSGNPDTQYF.

Points on this clonotype: A clone one base away is much larger, so this may be a read error. V and J are TRBV6-2 or TRBV6-3 and TRBJ1-2; D is uncertain. CDR3 size: 14 residues. Trimming pared 7 bases from V and 1 base from J, leaving 13 bases between. The germline gives CDR1 MNHEY, CDR2 SVGEGT. This CDR3 is CASIDGMSNYGYTF. CDR3 coding DNA: TGTGCCAGCATCGACGGTATGAGTAACTATGGCTACACCTTC.

In the case of this clonotype: The CDR3 does not end in the conserved phenylalanine or tryptophan, so this is likely a read error. V gene TRBV11-2 combines with J gene TRBJ2-5; TRBD2 might be the D (6 bases). CDR1 SGHAT and CDR2 FQNNGV come from the germline V gene. The CDR3 consists of 15 residues. This chain's CDR3 is CASSSLWGDQETQYL. In nucleotides, the CDR3 is TGTGCAAGCAGCTCTCTTTGGGGGGACCAAGAGACCCAGTACTTA.

The chain uses TRBV19 and TRBJ1-6; no definite D call. V lost 10 bases to trimming and J lost 8 bases, with 15 bases between them. CDR3 length equals 13 residues. Germline lookup yields CDR1 LNHDA and CDR2 SQIVND (reference sequence). Here the CDR3 reads CATQNRRDSPLHF. The CDR3 DNA reads as TGTGCCACCCAAAACCGTCGAGATTCACCCCTCCACTTT.

Turning to this clonotype: A much larger clone differs by one base, so this may be a read error. The genes are TRBV6-6 and TRBJ2-7; D may be TRBD2 (6 bases). In germline, CDR1 is MNHNY, CDR2 SVGAGI (reference sequence). V lost 4 bases to trimming and J lost 10 bases, with 14 bases between them. This CDR3 has 12 residues. DNA of the CDR3: TGTGCCAGCAGTTTGCCAGGCGGGGATCAGTACTTC. It is translated as CASSLPGGDQYF.

The chain joins TRBV11-2 to TRBJ2-6; 7 bases are a match to TRBD1. In germline, CDR1 is SGHAT, CDR2 FQNNGV. CDR3 length: 19 amino acids. The CDR3 bases are TGTGCTAACAGCTTAGTTACAAAGGACAGGCCCTCTGGGGCCAACGTCCTGACTTTC. The encoded protein is CANSLVTKDRPSGANVLTF.

In its sample, this clonotype was seen a few times. The chain carries TRBV6-1 and TRBJ1-3; D is unresolved. Germline-derived CDR1 and CDR2 are MNHNS and SASEGT. This CDR3 contains 13 residues. V lost 6 bases, J lost 0 bases, and 6 bases lay in between. CDR3 nucleotide sequence: TGTGCCAGCAGGGGCGACTCTGGAAACACCATATATTTT. Protein: CASRGDSGNTIYF.

Notes on this clonotype: No DNA is shown, since the ends of the CDR3 on it are uncertain; the CDR3 is the one TCRdb lists. The chain is built from TRBV6-5 and TRBJ2-6; TRBD1 reflects the table's D call only, with no check against the DNA. The CDR3 has 17 amino acids, counting both end residues. Germline V gives CDR1 MNHEY, CDR2 SVGAGI. CDR3 protein: CASSFGTWGCGANVLIF.

This clonotype has more than one count but fewer than ten. V usage is TRBV5-5 and J usage is TRBJ1-2, with D possibly matching TRBD1 (6 bases). The V end was cut by 5 bases, the J end by 6 bases, with 14 bases between. The CDR3 loop spans 13 amino acids. CDR1 is SGHKS, CDR2 YYEKEE, per germline (reference sequence). The CDR3 here is CASRADRYNGYTF. For the CDR3, the DNA is TGTGCCAGCAGGGCCGACAGGTACAATGGCTACACCTTC.

This clonotype turned up a few times. The V and J genes are TRBV4-3 and TRBJ2-7; 9 bases line up with TRBD1. Germline trimming cut 0 bases from V and 5 bases from J; bases unmatched to any gene: 11. CDR3 length: 17 amino acids. Germline V lookup: CDR1 LGHNA, CDR2 YSLEER. The DNA of the CDR3 is TGCGCCAGCAGCCAAGAAACCGAAAAGGGACAGGGTAACGAGCAGTACTTC. Protein sequence: CASSQETEKGQGNEQYF.

There are a few counts of this clonotype. The chain uses TRBV11-2 and TRBJ2-1, with TRBD2 matching over 7 bases. CDR3 length equals 12 residues. Trimming cost V 5 bases and J 15 bases; bases outside gene matches: 10. Germline V gene sequence: CDR1 SGHAT, CDR2 FQNNGV. CDR3 sequence (DNA): TGTGCCAGCAGCCCCGGCCGGGGGGTGCCGTTCTTC. It is translated as CASSPGRGVPFF.

Worth noting for this clonotype: This clone may be a read error of a much larger clone one base away. The CDR3 end shows no conserved phenylalanine or tryptophan, and so a read error is likely. The chain combines TRBV20-1 with TRBJ2-7; tentative D call: TRBD1 (5 bases). This CDR3 has 14 residues. Trimming left V 3 bases short and J 3 bases short, with 15 bases between. Germline assignment: CDR1 DFQATT and CDR2 SNEGSKA (reference sequence). In DNA, the CDR3 is TGCAGTGCTAGTGGGTTAGTACAGGTCTACGAGCAGTACCTC. Its protein is CSASGLVQVYEQYL.

The chain recombines TRBV20-1 with TRBJ1-5; D is possibly TRBD2 (5 bases). The tail of the sequence fits TRBJ2-3 better, so the J call may be wrong. CDR1 and CDR2 from the germline V gene are DFQATT and SNEGSKA (reference sequence). This CDR3 has 14 amino acids. Here the CDR3 DNA reads TGCAGTGCTAGATGGGAAAGCGGAGATCAGCCCCAGTATTTT. This codes for CSARWESGDQPQYF.

The chain carries TRBV7-8 and TRBJ1-2; no definite D call. Trimming removed 4 bases from V and 7 bases from J, with 13 bases in between. Germline CDR1 and CDR2: SGHVS and FQNEAQ. The CDR3 is 13 amino acids. The CDR3 nucleotides are TGTGCCAGCAGCTCGGACGGGTCTCTTGGCTACACCTTC. It yields the protein CASSSDGSLGYTF.

Details on this clonotype: One junction end does not reproduce the germline sequence, and a read error may be involved. The CDR3 sequence: CASSHGQGTGTQYF. The CDR3 DNA reads as TGTGCCAGTAGCCACGGACAGGGGACAGGTACGCAGTATTTT. V is TRBV11-3 and J is TRBJ2-3; 9 bases align to TRBD1. The germline V gene encodes CDR1 SGHNT and CDR2 YENEEA. This CDR3 comprises 14 residues.

As to this clonotype: The CDR3 ends on some other residue instead of the conserved phenylalanine or tryptophan, so this is likely a read error. The V and J genes are TRBV6-2 or TRBV6-3 and TRBJ2-5; 8 bases match TRBD1. The CDR3 consists of 14 residues. Germline values: CDR1 MNHEY, CDR2 SVGEGT. V shed 7 bases and J 5 bases; nucleotides not matched to a gene: 9. This CDR3 reads CASIQAGGFETQYS. CDR3 in DNA: TGTGCCAGCATTCAGGCAGGGGGCTTTGAGACCCAGTACTCC.

Comment on this clonotype: It may be a read error: a sequence one base away is much more abundant. The chain recombines TRBV6-1 with TRBJ2-1; no clear D. The CDR3 is made up of 11 amino acids. Per the germline V gene, CDR1 is MNHNS and CDR2 is SASEGT. V shed 7 bases and J shed 8 bases, with 9 bases lying between them. For the CDR3, the DNA is TGTGCCAGCACTTACATAGATGAGCAGTTCTTC. Residues: CASTYIDEQFF.

Of note for this clonotype: This may arise from a read error, as a much more abundant clone is one base away. The chain uses TRBV6-6 and TRBJ1-1, with D maybe TRBD1 (5 bases). The V end lost 6 bases, the J end lost 14 bases, and 22 bases lay between the germline ends. Per germline, CDR1 MNHNY and CDR2 SVGAGI (reference sequence). CDR3 length: 13 residues. CDR3: CASRQQTDSRRFF. CDR3 sequence (DNA): TGTGCCAGCAGGCAACAGACAGATTCTCGCAGGTTCTTT.

In regard to this clonotype: This may arise from a read error, as a much more abundant clone is one base away. The chain couples TRBV6-5 to TRBJ2-3; D is possibly TRBD2 (5 bases). The CDR3 sequence is 13 residues long. The V gene's germline CDR1 is MNHEY and CDR2 SVGAGI. The CDR3 coding sequence is TGTGCCGGCAGCGGCCCACCCACAGATACGCAGTATTTT. It codes for CAGSGPPTDTQYF.

In the case of this clonotype: A junction boundary mismatches the germline segment, possibly from a read error. The V and J genes are TRBV11-2 and TRBJ1-4, with D possibly being TRBD1 (5 bases). This CDR3 is 15 amino acids long. Per germline, CDR1 SGHAT and CDR2 FQNNGV. This CDR3 reads CASSFQGMANDKLFF. As DNA, the CDR3 is TGTGCCAGCAGCTTCCAGGGAATGGCTAATGATAAACTGTTTTTT.